This TCR beta chain was recorded in a study of shared clonotypes between healthy human individuals. Study findings and constraints: Some clonotypes were shared by all four sorted-subset donors, while others were not shared. The non-shared ones had lower generation probabilities than the shared ones.

The V segment lost 0 bases and the J segment 5 bases; nucleotides outside the gene matches: 7. Germline CDR1 reads LGHNA; CDR2 reads YNFKEQ. This CDR3 region has 18 residues. The protocol was immunoSEQ multiplex PCR, while the TCRdb copy is restricted to in-frame clones and leaves out a portion. The repertoire holds 1,500,000 or so clones, approximately 96% seen once, with approximately 1.1% in the top ten. To note about this clone: The antigen is undetermined.

The sequencing input was naive CD4+ T cells sorted from blood. As for subset: CD45RA+ positively selected. The clonotype was recovered from a man aged 25-45 years in good health. The rearrangement links TRBV4-2 to TRBJ2-2, with 12 bases matching TRBD2. The CDR3 region is CASSQDLLAGGRTGELFF. The CDR3, as DNA: TGTGCCAGCAGCCAAGATCTTCTAGCGGGAGGGCGGACCGGGGAGCTGTTTTTT.